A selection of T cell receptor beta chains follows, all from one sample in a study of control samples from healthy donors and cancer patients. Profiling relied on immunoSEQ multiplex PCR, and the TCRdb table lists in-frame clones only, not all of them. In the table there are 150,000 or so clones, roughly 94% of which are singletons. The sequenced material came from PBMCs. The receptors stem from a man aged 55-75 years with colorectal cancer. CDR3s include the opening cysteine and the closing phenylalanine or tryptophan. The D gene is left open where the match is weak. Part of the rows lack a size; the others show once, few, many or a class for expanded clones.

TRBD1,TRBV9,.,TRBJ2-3,TGTGCCAGCAGCCCTATGACAGGGAGCACAGATACGCAGTATTTT,CASSPMTGSTDTQYF
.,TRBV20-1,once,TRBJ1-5,TGCAGTGCCACATCGGGGCGAGCCCAGCATTTT,CSATSGRAQHF
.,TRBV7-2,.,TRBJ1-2,TGTGCCAGCAGCCCTACCAACTATGGCTACACCTTC,CASSPTNYGYTF
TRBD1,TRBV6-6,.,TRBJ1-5,TGTGCCAGCAGTTTAGATCAGGGGGCTGGACAGCCCCAGCATTTT,CASSLDQGAGQPQHF
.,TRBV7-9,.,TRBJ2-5,TGTGCCAGCAGCCCAGGCCGCAACCAAGAGACCCAGTACTTC,CASSPGRNQETQYF
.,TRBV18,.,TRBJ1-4,TGTGCCAGCTCACCGCTGGGGTATGGTGAAAAACTGTTTTTT,CASSPLGYGEKLFF
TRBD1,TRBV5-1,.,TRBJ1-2,TGCGCCAGCAGCTCTGCAGACAGGGGAGGAGATGGCTACACCTTC,CASSSADRGGDGYTF
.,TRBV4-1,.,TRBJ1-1,TGCGCCAGCAGCCTCACCTCCGGGACACTGAACACTGAAGCTTTCTTT,CASSLTSGTLNTEAFF
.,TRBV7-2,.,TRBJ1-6,TGTGCCAGCAGCTTAGCGCTACGGCCCTATAATTCACCCCTCCACTTT,CASSLALRPYNSPLHF
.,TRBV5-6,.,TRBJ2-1,TGTGCCAGCAGCTCGGGACTCAATGAGCAGTTCTTC,CASSSGLNEQFF
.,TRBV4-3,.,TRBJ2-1,TGCGCCAGCAGCCAAGGGTCAGGGGGGTCGAGCTCCTACAATGAGCAGTTCTTC,CASSQGSGGSSSYNEQFF
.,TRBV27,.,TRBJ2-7,TGTGCCAGCAGCTCCCTCGGGACGGGCTCCTACGAGCAGTACTTC,CASSSLGTGSYEQYF
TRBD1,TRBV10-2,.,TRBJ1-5,TGCGCCAGCTCAGGGACAGGGGGGAATCAGCCCCAGCATTTT,CASSGTGGNQPQHF
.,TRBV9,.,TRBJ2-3,TGTGCCAGCAGCGTGAGAACGCCAGATACGCAGTATTTT,CASSVRTPDTQYF
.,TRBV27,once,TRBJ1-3,TGTGCCAGCAGTTTAGCCTTCTCTGGAAACACCATATATTTT,CASSLAFSGNTIYF
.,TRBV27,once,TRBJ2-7,TGTGCCAGCAGTGACACGGGGTCCTACGAGCAGTACTTC,CASSDTGSYEQYF
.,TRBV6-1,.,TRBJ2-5,TGTGCCAGCAGTGAAGCGAGGGACCAGGGCATCTGGGGAGAGACCCAGTACTTC,CASSEARDQGIWGETQYF
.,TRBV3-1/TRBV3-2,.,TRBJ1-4,TGTGCCAGCAGCCAAGGAATAGGGCCGGGAGAGGAAAAACTGTTTTTT,CASSQGIGPGEEKLFF
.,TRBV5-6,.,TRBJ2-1,TGTGCCAGCAGCTTGGACGAGACACCGAGCTCCTACAATGAGCAGTTCTTC,CASSLDETPSSYNEQFF
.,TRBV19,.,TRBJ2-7,TGTGCCAGTAGTAAATTCCAGGGAACGGGAGAGCAGTACTTC,CASSKFQGTGEQYF
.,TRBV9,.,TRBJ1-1,TGTGCCAGCAGCTCGCAGCTTGTATCCAGGGCCACTGAAGCTTTCTTT,CASSSQLVSRATEAFF
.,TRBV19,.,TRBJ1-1,TGTGCCAGTAGAAGACAGTCCGACATGAACACTGAAGCTTTCTTT,CASRRQSDMNTEAFF
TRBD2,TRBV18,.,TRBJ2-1,TGTGCCAGCTCATCCTCGACTAGCGGGGGGGCTTATGAGCAGTTCTTC,CASSSSTSGGAYEQFF
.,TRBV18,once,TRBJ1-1,TGTGCCAGCTCACCGGGGGAGGGGCTGAACACTGAAGCTTTCTTT,CASSPGEGLNTEAFF
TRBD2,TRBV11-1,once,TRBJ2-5,TGTGCCAGCAGCCCTCCCGGGGGGACGCGGGCAGGAACCCAGTACTTC,CASSPPGGTRAGTQYF
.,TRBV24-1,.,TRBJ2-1,TGTGCCACCAGTGATCTGGGGGCCGGACAGAATGAGCAGTTCTTC,CATSDLGAGQNEQFF
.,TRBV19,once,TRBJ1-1,TGTGCCAGTAGTATAGACAGGGAGAACACTGAAGCTTTCTTT,CASSIDRENTEAFF
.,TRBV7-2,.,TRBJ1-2,TGTGCCAGCAGCTTACCGCAGGGTCGCGGCTACACCTTC,CASSLPQGRGYTF
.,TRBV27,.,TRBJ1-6,TGTGCCAGCAGTTTAGAGTCGAGCTCTTCACCCCTCCACTTT,CASSLESSSSPLHF
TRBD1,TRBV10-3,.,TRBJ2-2,TGTGCCATCAGGCGGGACAGGGATCCCGGGGAGCTGTTTTTT,CAIRRDRDPGELFF
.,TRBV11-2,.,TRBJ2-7,TGTGCCAGCAGCTTAGTTCCAGGGGACTACGAGCAGTACTTC,CASSLVPGDYEQYF
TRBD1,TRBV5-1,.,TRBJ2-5,TGCGCCAGCAGCTTGAATGTAGGGACAGGGGGCGAAGAGACCCAGTACTTC,CASSLNVGTGGEETQYF
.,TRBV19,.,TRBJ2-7,TGTGCCAGCAAGGACGCGGCTCTCTACGAGCAGTACTTC,CASKDAALYEQYF
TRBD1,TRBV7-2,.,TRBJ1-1,TGTGCCAGCAGCGCCAACACAGGGGGCACTGAAGCTTTCTTT,CASSANTGGTEAFF
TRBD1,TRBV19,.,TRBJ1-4,TGTGCCAGTACTTCCCAGGGGGCCGCGGCTAATGAAAAACTGTTTTTT,CASTSQGAAANEKLFF
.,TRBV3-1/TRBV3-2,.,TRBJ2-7,TGTGCCAGCATGCAGACCAGCTCCTACGAGCAGTACTTC,CASMQTSSYEQYF
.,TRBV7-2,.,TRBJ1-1,TGTGCCAGCAGCGTTACAGGGATCACTGAAGCTTTCTTT,CASSVTGITEAFF
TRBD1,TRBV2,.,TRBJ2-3,TGTGCCAGCAGTGAGGGCCCGGGACAGGGGCTTGTCGCCGGCACAGATACGCAGTATTTT,CASSEGPGQGLVAGTDTQYF
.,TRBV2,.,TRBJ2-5,TGTGCCAGCAGTGAGGGGACCCTCCAAGAGACCCAGTACTTC,CASSEGTLQETQYF
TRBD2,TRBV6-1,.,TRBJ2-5,TGTGCCAGCAGTGAATTGGCTAGCGGAGAGACCCAGTACTTC,CASSELASGETQYF